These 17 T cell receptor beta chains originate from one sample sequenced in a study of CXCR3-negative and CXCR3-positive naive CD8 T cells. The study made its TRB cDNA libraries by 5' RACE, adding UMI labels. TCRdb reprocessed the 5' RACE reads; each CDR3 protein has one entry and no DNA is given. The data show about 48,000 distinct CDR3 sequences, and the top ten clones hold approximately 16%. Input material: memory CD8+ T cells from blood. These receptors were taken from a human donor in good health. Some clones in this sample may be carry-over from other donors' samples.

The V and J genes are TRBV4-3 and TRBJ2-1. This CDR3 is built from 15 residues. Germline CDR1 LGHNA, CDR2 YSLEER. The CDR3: CASSQSIGSLNEQFF.

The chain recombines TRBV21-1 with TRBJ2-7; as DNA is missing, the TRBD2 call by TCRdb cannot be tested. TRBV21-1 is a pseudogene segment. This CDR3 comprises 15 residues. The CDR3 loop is CASSKDVRRVEEQYF.

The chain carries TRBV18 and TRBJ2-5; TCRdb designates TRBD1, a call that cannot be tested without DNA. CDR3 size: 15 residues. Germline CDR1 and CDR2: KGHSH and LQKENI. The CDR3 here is CASSLGRSYPETQYF. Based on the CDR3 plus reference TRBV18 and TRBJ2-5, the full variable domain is NAGVMQNPRHLVRRRGQEARLRCSPMKGHSHVYWYRQLPEEGLKFMVYLQKENIIDESGMPKERFSAEFPKEGPSILRIQQVVRGDSAAYFCASSLGRSYPETQYFGPGTRLLVL.

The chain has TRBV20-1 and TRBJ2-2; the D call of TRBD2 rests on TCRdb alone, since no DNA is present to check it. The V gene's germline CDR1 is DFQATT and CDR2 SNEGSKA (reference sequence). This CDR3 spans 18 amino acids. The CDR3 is CSAVPLTSGSQGSGELFF.

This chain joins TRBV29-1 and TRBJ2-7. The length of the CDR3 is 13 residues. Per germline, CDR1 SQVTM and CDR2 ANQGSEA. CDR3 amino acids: CSVVVRGFYEQYF.

The CDR3: CASTEGTGREKLFF. This chain uses TRBV6-6 with TRBJ1-4; TCRdb calls TRBD1, which cannot be checked without DNA. The CDR3 has 14 amino acids. CDR1 is MNHNY, CDR2 SVGAGI, per germline (reference sequence).

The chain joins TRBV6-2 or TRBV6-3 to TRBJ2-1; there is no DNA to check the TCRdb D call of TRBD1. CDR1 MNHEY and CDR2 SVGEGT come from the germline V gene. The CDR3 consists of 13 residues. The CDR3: CASSYGAGNEQFF.

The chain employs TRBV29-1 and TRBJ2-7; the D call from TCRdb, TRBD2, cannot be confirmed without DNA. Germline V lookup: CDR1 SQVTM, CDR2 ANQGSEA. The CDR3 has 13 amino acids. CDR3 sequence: CSVETGGPHEQYF.

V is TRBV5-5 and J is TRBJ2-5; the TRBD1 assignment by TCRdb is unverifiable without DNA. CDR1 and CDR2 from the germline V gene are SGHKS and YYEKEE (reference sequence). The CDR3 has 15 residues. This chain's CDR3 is CASSVGGDIQETQYF.

The CDR3: CASSAPDELQYF. The chain carries TRBV12-3 or TRBV12-4 and TRBJ2-4. The CDR3 sequence is 12 residues long.

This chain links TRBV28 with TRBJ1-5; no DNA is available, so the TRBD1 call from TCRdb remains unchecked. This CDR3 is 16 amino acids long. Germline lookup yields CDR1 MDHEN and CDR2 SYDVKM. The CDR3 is CASSPPRTGGNQPQHF.

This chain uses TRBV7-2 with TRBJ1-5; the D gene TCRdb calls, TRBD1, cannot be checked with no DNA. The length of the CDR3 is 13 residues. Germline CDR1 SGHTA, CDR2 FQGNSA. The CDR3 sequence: CASSPGVGQPQHF.

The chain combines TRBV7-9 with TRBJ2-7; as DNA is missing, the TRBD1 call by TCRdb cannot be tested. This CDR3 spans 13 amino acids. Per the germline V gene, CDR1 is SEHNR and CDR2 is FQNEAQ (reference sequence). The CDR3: CASSAKTGPEQYF.

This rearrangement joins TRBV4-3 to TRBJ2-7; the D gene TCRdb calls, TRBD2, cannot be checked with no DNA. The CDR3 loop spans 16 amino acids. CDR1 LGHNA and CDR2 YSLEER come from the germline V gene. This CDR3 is CASSPLAGASTSEQYF.

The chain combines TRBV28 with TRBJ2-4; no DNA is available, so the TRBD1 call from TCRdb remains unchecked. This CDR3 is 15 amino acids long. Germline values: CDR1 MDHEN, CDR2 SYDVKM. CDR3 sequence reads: CASSWDRGEENIQYF.

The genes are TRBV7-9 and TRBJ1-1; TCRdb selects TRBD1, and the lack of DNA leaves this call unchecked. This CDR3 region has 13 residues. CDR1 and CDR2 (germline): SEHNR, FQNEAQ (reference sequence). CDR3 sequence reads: CASSLMGATEAFF.

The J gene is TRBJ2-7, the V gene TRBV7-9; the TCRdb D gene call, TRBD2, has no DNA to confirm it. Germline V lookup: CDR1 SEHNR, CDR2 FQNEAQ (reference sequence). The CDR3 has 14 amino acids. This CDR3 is CASSLELAGTEQYF.